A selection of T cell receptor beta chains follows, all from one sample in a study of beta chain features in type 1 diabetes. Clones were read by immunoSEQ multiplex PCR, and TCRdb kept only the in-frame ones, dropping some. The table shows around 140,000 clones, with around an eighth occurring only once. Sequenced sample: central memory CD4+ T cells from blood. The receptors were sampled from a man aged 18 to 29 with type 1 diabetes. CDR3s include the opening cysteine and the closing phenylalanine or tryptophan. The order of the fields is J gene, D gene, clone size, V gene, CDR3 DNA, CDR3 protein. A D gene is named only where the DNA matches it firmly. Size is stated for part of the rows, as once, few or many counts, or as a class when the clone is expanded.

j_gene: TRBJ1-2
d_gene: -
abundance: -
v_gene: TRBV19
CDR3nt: TGTGCCAGTACTACAGGAGTCAACTATGGCTACACCTTC
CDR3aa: CASTTGVNYGYTF

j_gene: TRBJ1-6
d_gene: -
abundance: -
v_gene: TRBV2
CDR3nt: TGTGCCAGCAGTGTACAGGGATCCTATAATTCACCCCTCCACTTT
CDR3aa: CASSVQGSYNSPLHF

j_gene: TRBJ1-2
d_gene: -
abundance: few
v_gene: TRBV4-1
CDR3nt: TGCGCCAGCAGCAGCAGGGGAAACTACACCTTC
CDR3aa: CASSSRGNYTF

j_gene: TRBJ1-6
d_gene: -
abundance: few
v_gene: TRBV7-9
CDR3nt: TGTGCCAGCAGCGATGGGGGCAGGAAGGGTTCACCCCTCCACTTT
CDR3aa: CASSDGGRKGSPLHF

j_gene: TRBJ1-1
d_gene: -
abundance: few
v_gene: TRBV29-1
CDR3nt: TGCAGCGTTGAAGGTCGGGGAGCTTTCTTT
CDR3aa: CSVEGRGAFF

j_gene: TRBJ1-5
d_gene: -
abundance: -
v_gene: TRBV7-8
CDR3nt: TGTGCCAGCAGCAAGTTTGAGGGAGCAAGCAATCAGCCCCAGCATTTT
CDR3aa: CASSKFEGASNQPQHF

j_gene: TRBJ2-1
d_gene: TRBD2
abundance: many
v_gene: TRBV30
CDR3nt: TGTGCCTGGAGACTGGCGGGAGGCTCCTACAATGAGCAGTTCTTC
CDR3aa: CAWRLAGGSYNEQFF

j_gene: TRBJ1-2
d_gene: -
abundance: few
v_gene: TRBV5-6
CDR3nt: TGTGCCAGCAGCTCCGTGGGGACCACTCATACACAAAGTGATGGCTACACCTTC
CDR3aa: CASSSVGTTHTQSDGYTF

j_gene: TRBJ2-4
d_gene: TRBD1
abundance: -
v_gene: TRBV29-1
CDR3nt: TGCAGCGTTGAGACAGGGGGAGACATTCAGTACTTC
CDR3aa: CSVETGGDIQYF

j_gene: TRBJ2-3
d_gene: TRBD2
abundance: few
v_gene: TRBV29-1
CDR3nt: TGCAGCGTCCTTAGCGGGGGGACGACAGATACGCAGTATTTT
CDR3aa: CSVLSGGTTDTQYF

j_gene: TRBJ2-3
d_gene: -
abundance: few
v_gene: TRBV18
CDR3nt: TGTGCCAGCTCACCATTAACGACGGGGGGCACAGATACGCAGTATTTT
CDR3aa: CASSPLTTGGTDTQYF

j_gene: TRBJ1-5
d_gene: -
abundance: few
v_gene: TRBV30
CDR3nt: TGTGCCTGGAGTGTACTGGATAGCAATCAGCCCCAGCATTTT
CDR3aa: CAWSVLDSNQPQHF

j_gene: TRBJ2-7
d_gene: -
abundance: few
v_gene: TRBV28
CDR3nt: TGTGCCAGCAGTTTGGTCGGCGGGGACAGTCCCCTCCACGAGCAGTACTTC
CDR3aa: CASSLVGGDSPLHEQYF

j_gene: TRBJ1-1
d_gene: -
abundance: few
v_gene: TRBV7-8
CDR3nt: TGTGCCAGCAGCTTAAGGGGAAACATGAACACTGAAGCTTTCTTT
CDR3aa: CASSLRGNMNTEAFF

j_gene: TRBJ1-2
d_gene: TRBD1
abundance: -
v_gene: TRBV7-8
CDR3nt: TGTGCCAGCAGCTTAGGACAGGGGAACTATGGCTACACCTTC
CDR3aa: CASSLGQGNYGYTF

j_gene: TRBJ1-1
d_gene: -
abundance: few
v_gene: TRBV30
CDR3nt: TGTGCCCGTTCAGGAGGGAACACTGAAGCTTTCTTT
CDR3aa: CARSGGNTEAFF

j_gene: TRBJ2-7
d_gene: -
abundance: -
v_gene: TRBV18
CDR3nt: TGTGCCAGCTCACCAGACTACGAGCAGTACTTC
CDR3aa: CASSPDYEQYF

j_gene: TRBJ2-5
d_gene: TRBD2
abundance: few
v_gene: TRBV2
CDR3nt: TGTGCCAGCAGTGAGGGACTAGCGGGAATTAGGGAGACCCAGTACTTC
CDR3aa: CASSEGLAGIRETQYF

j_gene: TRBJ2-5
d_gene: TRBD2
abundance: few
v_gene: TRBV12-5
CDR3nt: TGTGCTAGTGGCACCGGACTAGCGGGGGGAAAATTCCAAGAGACCCAGTACTTC
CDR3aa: CASGTGLAGGKFQETQYF

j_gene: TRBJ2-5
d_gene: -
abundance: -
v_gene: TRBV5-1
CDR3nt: TGCGCCAGCAGCCAACTTGGACAGCAAGAGACCCAGTACTTC
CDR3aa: CASSQLGQQETQYF

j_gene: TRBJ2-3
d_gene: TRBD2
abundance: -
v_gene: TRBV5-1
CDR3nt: TGCGCCAGCAGCCCCGGGGGGGACGTAGCAGATACGCAGTATTTT
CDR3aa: CASSPGGDVADTQYF

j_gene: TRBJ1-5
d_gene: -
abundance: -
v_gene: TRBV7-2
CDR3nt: TGTGCCAGCAGCTTACTCTCAGGGATGGGTCAGCCCCAGCATTTT
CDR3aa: CASSLLSGMGQPQHF

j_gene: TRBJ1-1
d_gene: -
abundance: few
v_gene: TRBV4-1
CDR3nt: TGCGCCAGCAGCCAAGAGAGGGTGGAGGGGACTGAAGCTTTCTTT
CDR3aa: CASSQERVEGTEAFF

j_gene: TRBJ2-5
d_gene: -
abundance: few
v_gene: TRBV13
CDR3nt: TGTGCCAGCAGCGAGGACAGTCCAGAGACCCAGTACTTC
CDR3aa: CASSEDSPETQYF

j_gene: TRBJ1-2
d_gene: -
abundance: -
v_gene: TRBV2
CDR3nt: TGTGCCAGCAGTGAATTTCAAGATGAGTGGGCAAGTGGCTACACCTTC
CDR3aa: CASSEFQDEWASGYTF

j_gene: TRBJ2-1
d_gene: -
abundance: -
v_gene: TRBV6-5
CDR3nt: TGTGCCAGCAAAAGGTTGTATGAGCAGTTCTTC
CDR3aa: CASKRLYEQFF

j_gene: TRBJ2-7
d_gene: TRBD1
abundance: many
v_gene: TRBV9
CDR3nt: TGTGCCAGCAGCCGGGACAGCTACGAGCAGTACTTC
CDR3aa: CASSRDSYEQYF

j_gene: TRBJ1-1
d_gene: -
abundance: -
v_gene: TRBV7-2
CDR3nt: TGTGCCAGCAGCTTAGAACAGGGATTTACTGAAGCTTTCTTT
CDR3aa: CASSLEQGFTEAFF

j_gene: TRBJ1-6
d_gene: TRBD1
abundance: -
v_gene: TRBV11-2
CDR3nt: TGTGCCAGCAGCACGGGACAGGGGGGCCCCTATAATTCACCCCTCCACTTT
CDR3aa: CASSTGQGGPYNSPLHF

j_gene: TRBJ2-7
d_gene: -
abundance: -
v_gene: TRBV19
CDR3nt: TGTGCCAGTAGTATTCGACAGGCCTACGAGCAGTACTTC
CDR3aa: CASSIRQAYEQYF

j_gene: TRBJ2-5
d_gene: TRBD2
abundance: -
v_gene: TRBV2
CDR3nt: TGTGCCAGCGGGACTAGCAGGGTGGAGACCCAGTACTTC
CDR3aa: CASGTSRVETQYF

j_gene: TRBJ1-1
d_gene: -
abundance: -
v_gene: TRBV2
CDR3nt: TGTGCCAGCAGTGAAGCGCGAGCAGGGAAGGAGAACACTGAAGCTTTCTTT
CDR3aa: CASSEARAGKENTEAFF

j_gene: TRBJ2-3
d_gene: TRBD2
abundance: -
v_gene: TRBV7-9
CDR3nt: TGTGCCAGCAGCCCAAGACTAGCGGGGAGCACAGATACGCAGTATTTT
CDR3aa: CASSPRLAGSTDTQYF

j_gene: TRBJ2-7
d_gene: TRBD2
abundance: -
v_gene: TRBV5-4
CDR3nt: TGTGCCAGCAGCTTGGCCGGGGGGAACTACTACGAGCAGTACTTC
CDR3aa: CASSLAGGNYYEQYF

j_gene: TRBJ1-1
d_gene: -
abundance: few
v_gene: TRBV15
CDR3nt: TGTGCCACCAGTCCTGGACACTCCCAATGGGGGACTGAAGCTTTCTTT
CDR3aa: CATSPGHSQWGTEAFF

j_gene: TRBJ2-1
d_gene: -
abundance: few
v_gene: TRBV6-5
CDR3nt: TGTGCCAGCAGTTACGACGGGGGTGCCTACAATGAGCAGTTCTTC
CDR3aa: CASSYDGGAYNEQFF

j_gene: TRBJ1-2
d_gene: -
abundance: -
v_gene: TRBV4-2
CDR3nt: TGTGCCAGCAGCCACCTCCCTGGAGGGGATGGCTATGGCTACACCTTC
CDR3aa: CASSHLPGGDGYGYTF

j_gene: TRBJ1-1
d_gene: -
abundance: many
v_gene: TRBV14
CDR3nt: TGTGCCAGCAGCCAAGAAATATATCCGGGCACTGAAGCTTTCTTT
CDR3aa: CASSQEIYPGTEAFF

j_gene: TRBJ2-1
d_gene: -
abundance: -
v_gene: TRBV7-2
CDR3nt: TGTGCCAGCAGCTTCAAGGAGCAGTTCTTC
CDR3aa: CASSFKEQFF

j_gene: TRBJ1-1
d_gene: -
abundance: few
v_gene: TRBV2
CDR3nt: TGTGCCAGCAGTGCTATCCGCAGCTCGAACACTGAAGCTTTCTTT
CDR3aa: CASSAIRSSNTEAFF

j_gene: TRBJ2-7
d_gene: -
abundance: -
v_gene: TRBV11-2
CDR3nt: TGTGCCAGCAGCTGGACGGCCCTTCGCGAGCAGTACTTC
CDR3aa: CASSWTALREQYF

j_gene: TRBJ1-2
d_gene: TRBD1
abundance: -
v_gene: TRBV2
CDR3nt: TGTGCCAGCAGTGAAGGACAGGGCTTTAACTATGGCTACACCTTC
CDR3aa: CASSEGQGFNYGYTF

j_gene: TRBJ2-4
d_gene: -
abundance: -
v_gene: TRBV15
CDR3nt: TGTGCCACCAGCAGCGGCCCGGACTGGACCAGGGGAGCCAAAAACATTCAGTACTTC
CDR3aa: CATSSGPDWTRGAKNIQYF

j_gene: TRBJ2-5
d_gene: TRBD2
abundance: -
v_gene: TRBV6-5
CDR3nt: TGTGCCAGCACTAGCGGGGCTTGGCAGGAGACCCAGTACTTC
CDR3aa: CASTSGAWQETQYF

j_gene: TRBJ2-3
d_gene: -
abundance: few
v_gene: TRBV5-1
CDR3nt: TGCGCCAGCAGCTTCCCGACAGCTAGCACAGATACGCAGTATTTT
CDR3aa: CASSFPTASTDTQYF

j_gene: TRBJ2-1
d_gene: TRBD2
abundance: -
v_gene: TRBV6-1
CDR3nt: TGTGCCAGCCTCCGGACTAGCGGGGGCATCAATGAGCAGTTCTTC
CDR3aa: CASLRTSGGINEQFF

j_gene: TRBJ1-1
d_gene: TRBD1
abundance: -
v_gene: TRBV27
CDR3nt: TGTGCCAGCAGTTCACGACAGGGGTCTGAAGCTTTCTTT
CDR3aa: CASSSRQGSEAFF

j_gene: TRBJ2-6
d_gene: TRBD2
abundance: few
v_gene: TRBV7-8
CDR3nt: TGTGCCAGCACCTTTAGCGGGGGCCCCTTTCGCGGGGCCAACGTCCTGACTTTC
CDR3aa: CASTFSGGPFRGANVLTF

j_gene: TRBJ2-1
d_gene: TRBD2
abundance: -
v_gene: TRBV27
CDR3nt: TGTGCCAGCAGCTCCCGGGACTACCCCGGCAATGAGCAGTTCTTC
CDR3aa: CASSSRDYPGNEQFF

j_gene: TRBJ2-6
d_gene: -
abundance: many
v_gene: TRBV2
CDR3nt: TGTGCCAGCAGGGAACAGGGTACTGGGGCCAACGTCCTGACTTTC
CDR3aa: CASREQGTGANVLTF

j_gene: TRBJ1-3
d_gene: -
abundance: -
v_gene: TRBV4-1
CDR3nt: TGCGCCAGCAGCCAAGATCCTCTAAGGACCATATATTTT
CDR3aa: CASSQDPLRTIYF

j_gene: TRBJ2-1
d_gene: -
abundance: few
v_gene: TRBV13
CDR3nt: TGTGCCAGCAGCTATGGACAGCCGAATGAGCAGTTCTTC
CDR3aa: CASSYGQPNEQFF

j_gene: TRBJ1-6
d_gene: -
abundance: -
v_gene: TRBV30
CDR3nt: TGTGCCTGGAGTGATCCGGGCGGGGATTCACCCCTCCACTTT
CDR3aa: CAWSDPGGDSPLHF

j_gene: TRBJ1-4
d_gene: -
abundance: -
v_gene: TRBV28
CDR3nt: TGTGCCAGCAGTTTGTCCACTAATGAAAAACTGTTTTTT
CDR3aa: CASSLSTNEKLFF

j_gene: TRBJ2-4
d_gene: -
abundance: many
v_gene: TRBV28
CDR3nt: TGTGCCAGCAGTCTTATCGGACAGCAGCTAGCCAAAAACATTCAGTACTTC
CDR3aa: CASSLIGQQLAKNIQYF